The 10 T cell receptor beta chains below all came from one sample that was sequenced in a study of cytomegalovirus exposure and HLA in healthy donors. The study ran its PCR with 60 Vbeta and 13 Jbeta primers. Some clones are missing from TCRdb's copy, which holds only in-frame ones; the method was immunoSEQ multiplex PCR. This sample carries under 150,000 clones, 8.5% to 10% of them seen once, and the ten largest clones take 3%. The material sequenced was PBMCs. The receptors derive from a man aged 25-45 years in good health and CMV-seronegative.

This clone was detected a few times. V is TRBV27 and J is TRBJ2-7; 7 nucleotides agree with TRBD2. Germline CDR1 is MNHEY and CDR2 is SMNVEV (reference sequence). The CDR3 sequence is 16 residues long. J lost 3 bases, V lost 8 bases, and 16 bases had no gene match. The CDR3 DNA is TGTGCCAGCGGTACTAGCGCGGGAGTTGGTTTCTACGAGCAGTACTTC. This codes for CASGTSAGVGFYEQYF.

The chain carries TRBV6-5 and TRBJ2-5; 12 bases line up with TRBD2. This CDR3 spans 14 amino acids. V shed 6 bases and J 5 bases; nucleotides not matched to a gene: 4. CDR1 MNHEY and CDR2 SVGAGI come from the germline V gene. In nucleotides, the CDR3 is TGTGCCAGCAGAACCGGGACTAGCGGGGAGACCCAGTACTTC. Protein: CASRTGTSGETQYF.

This clone was counted a few times. The gene calls are TRBV18 and TRBJ1-2, with 9 nucleotides matching TRBD1. Per germline, CDR1 KGHSH and CDR2 LQKENI. The CDR3 sequence is 14 residues long. Unmatched junction bases numbered 4, after V lost 2 bases and J lost 6 bases. For the CDR3, the DNA is TGTGCCAGCTCACCAACAGGGGGCGCAGATGGCTACACCTTC. Translated: CASSPTGGADGYTF.

This clone was counted a few times. The chain employs TRBV25-1 and TRBJ2-2; TRBD2 agrees at 7 bases. The trim removed 0 bases at V and 9 bases at J, leaving 10 bases unmatched. The CDR3 extends over 16 amino acids. Germline-derived CDR1 and CDR2 are MGHDK and SYGVNS. CDR3 nucleotide sequence: TGTGCCAGCAGTGAATATCCCCTGGGAGGGGTGAGGGAGCTGTTTTTT. Translating gives CASSEYPLGGVRELFF.

This clone appeared a few times. V is TRBV29-1 and J is TRBJ2-7; possible D gene TRBD1, 7 bases. This CDR3 has 13 amino acids. Trimming stripped 6 bases from V and 1 base from J, with 13 bases between. Germline CDR1 SQVTM, CDR2 ANQGSEA. The CDR3: CSVLTGTSYEQYF. Here the CDR3 DNA reads TGCAGCGTCCTGACAGGGACTTCCTACGAGCAGTACTTC.

This clone was seen more than once but under ten times. V usage is TRBV13 and J usage is TRBJ1-2; maybe TRBD1 (5 bases). This CDR3 is built from 13 residues. The ends were cut back, 3 bases at V and 8 bases at J, with 13 bases in the middle. CDR1 and CDR2 from the germline V gene are PRHDT and FYEKMQ (reference sequence). CDR3 protein: CASSFPGYRGYTF. CDR3 nucleotides: TGTGCCAGCAGCTTCCCAGGGTATCGCGGCTACACCTTC.

Details on this clone: The sample carries other DNA sequences with the same CDR3. The chain has TRBV29-1 and TRBJ2-1; 9 bases line up with TRBD2. The ends lost 0 bases at V and 4 bases at J; junction bases unmatched: 7. CDR3 length equals 16 residues. Germline assignment: CDR1 SQVTM and CDR2 ANQGSEA. CDR3 amino acids: CSVEEASGTTYNEQFF. The CDR3 DNA is TGCAGCGTTGAAGAGGCTAGCGGGACCACTTACAATGAGCAGTTCTTC.

In its sample, this clone was seen a few times. CDR3 sequence (DNA): TGTGCCAGCAGCTCACTAGCGGGTAGACCCTACGAGCAGTACTTC. As protein: CASSSLAGRPYEQYF. The chain employs TRBV11-3 and TRBJ2-7, with 9 bases lining up with TRBD2. V shed 4 bases, J shed 2 bases, and the junction held 6 bases outside the gene matches. Germline CDR1 reads SGHNT; CDR2 reads YENEEA. This CDR3 has 15 amino acids.

CDR3 residues: CASSVDRVPNTEAFF. DNA of the CDR3: TGCGCCAGCAGCGTTGACAGGGTTCCGAACACTGAAGCTTTCTTT. This chain joins TRBV5-1 and TRBJ1-1; 7 nucleotides align to TRBD1. The CDR3 extends over 15 amino acids. V lost 4 bases and J lost 1; bases outside the gene matches: 7. CDR1 is SGHRS and CDR2 is YFSETQ in the germline V gene.

The table lists this clone with a few counts. J is TRBJ2-2 and V is TRBV19, with 8 bases that match TRBD1. V was pared by 6 bases and J by 4 bases, with 7 bases of the junction left unmatched. CDR3 size: 15 residues. The germline V gene has CDR1 LNHDA and CDR2 SQIVND (reference sequence). The CDR3 DNA is TGTGCCAGTAGGGCAGGGGGCGCGGGCACCGGGGAGCTGTTTTTT. This translates into CASRAGGAGTGELFF.